This T cell receptor (beta chain) was observed in a study of technical replicates of blood from several donors. Germline trimming cut 1 base from V and 2 bases from J; bases unmatched to any gene: 6. Germline V gene data show CDR1 as KGHSH and CDR2 as LQKENI. CDR3 length equals 18 residues. This clone occurred once. The protocol was immunoSEQ multiplex PCR, while the TCRdb copy is restricted to in-frame clones and leaves out a portion. This sample carries tens of thousands of clones, 95% of them seen once, and the ten largest clones take roughly 0.28%. Sequencing used T cells isolated from PBMCs. V and J are TRBV18 and TRBJ2-6; TRBD1 matches 9 bases. The clonotype comes from a human donor in good health. The CDR3 protein is CASSPLSQGAAGANVLTF. The CDR3 coding sequence is TGTGCCAGCTCACCACTCTCACAGGGGGCTGCTGGGGCCAACGTCCTGACTTTC.